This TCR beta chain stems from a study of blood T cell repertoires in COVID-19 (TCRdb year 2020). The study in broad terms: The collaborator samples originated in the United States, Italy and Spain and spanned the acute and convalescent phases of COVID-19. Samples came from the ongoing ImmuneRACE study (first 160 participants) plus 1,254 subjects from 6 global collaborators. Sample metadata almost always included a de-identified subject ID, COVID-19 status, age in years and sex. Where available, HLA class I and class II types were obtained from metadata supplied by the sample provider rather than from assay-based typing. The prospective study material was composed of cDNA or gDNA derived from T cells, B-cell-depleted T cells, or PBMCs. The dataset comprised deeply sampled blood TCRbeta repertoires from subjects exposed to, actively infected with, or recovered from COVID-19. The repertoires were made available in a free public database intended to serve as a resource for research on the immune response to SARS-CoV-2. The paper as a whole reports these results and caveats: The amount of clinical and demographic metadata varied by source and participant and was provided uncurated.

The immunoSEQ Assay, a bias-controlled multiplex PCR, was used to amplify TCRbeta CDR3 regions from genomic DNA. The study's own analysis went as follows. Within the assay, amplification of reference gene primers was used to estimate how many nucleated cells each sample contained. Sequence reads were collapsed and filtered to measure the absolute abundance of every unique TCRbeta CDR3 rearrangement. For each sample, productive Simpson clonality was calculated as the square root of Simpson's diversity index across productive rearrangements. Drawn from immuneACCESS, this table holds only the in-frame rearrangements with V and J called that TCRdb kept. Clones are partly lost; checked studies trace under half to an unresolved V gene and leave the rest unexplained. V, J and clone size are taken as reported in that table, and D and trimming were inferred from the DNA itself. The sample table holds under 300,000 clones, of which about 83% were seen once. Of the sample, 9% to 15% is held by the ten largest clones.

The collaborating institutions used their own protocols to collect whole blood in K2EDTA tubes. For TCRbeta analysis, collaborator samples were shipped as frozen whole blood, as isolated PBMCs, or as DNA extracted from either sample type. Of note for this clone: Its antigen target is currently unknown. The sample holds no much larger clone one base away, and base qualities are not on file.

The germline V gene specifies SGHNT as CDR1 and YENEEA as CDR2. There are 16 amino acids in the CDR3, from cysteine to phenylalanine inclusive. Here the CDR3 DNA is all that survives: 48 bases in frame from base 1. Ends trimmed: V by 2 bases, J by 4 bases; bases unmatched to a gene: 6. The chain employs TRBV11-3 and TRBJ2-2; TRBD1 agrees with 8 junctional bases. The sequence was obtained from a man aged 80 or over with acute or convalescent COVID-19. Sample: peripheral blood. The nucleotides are TGTGCCAGCAGCTTAAGTGGACAGGGTCGCACCGGGGAGCTGTTTTTT. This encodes CASSLSGQGRTGELFF.